This TCR beta chain was obtained from a study of cytomegalovirus exposure and HLA in healthy donors. Study at large: The 500 to 850 first-cohort repertoires and the 110 or so validation repertoires shared the same platform, a later analysis reported.

Sequencing was performed with immunoSEQ multiplex PCR; in TCRdb, only in-frame clones are kept and a portion is missing. The table shows roughly 180,000 clones, with approximately 80% occurring only once. Whole-study findings and limits: According to a later analysis, TCR clusters from the first cohort tended to co-occur in the approximately 130 validation repertoires.

As concerns this clone: Its antigen is undetermined.

The V and J ends lost 0 bases and 3 bases respectively, with 10 bases between them. This CDR3 contains 14 residues. Germline loops: CDR1 SGDLS, CDR2 YYNGEE. The chain links TRBV9 to TRBJ2-7; D remains unclear. This TCR derives from a man younger than 35 in good health and CMV-seropositive. The specimen sequenced was PBMCs. The CDR3 reads CASSVAVRGYEQYF. CDR3 nucleotide sequence: TGTGCCAGCAGCGTAGCAGTCAGAGGCTACGAGCAGTACTTC.